Following are 22 T cell receptor beta chains from one sample sequenced in a study of long-term antiretroviral therapy in people with HIV. Survey-level immunoSEQ v3.0 assays were run. Here immunoSEQ multiplex PCR was the method, and the copy in TCRdb shows in-frame clones only, minus some. The sample holds about 28,000 clones, roughly 84% seen once. The source material was unsorted PBMCs, sampled 2 years after starting antiretroviral therapy. All receptors come from a man aged 45 to 65 with HIV.

The rearrangement links TRBV5-6 to TRBJ2-7, with 7 bases identical to TRBD1. Trimming cost V 0 bases and J 4 bases; bases outside gene matches: 7. Germline V gene data show CDR1 as SGHDT and CDR2 as YYEEEE. The CDR3 runs 15 residues. The CDR3 region is CASSLVARGWYEQYF. The CDR3 DNA reads as TGTGCCAGCAGCTTGGTTGCCAGGGGGTGGTACGAGCAGTACTTC.

V is TRBV18 and J is TRBJ1-4, with 9 nucleotides matching TRBD1. V lost 3 bases to trimming and J lost 6 bases; unmatched junction nucleotides: 5. Germline lookup yields CDR1 KGHSH and CDR2 LQKENI. This CDR3 is 15 amino acids long. The CDR3 bases are TGTGCCAGCTCACCTCCGACAGGGGGTGATGAAAAACTGTTTTTT. This gives the protein CASSPPTGGDEKLFF.

The chain couples TRBV28 to TRBJ2-4; the match to TRBD2 covers 10 bases. V lost 2 bases to trimming and J lost 0 bases; unmatched junction nucleotides: 4. This CDR3 contains 17 residues. The germline gives CDR1 MDHEN, CDR2 SYDVKM. CDR3 sequence reads: CASSLGLAVQAKNIQYF. The CDR3 DNA reads as TGTGCCAGCAGTTTAGGACTAGCGGTACAAGCCAAAAACATTCAGTACTTC.

This clone showed up just a few times. The rearrangement joins TRBV11-3 to TRBJ1-1, with 9 positions matching TRBD1. Germline values: CDR1 SGHNT, CDR2 YENEEA. V trimming: 5 bases; J trimming: 1 base; junction bases outside the gene matches: 5. There are 15 residues in the CDR3. CDR3 DNA sequence: TGTGCCAGCAGCCCGAGGGGACAGGGGAACACTGAAGCTTTCTTT. Residues: CASSPRGQGNTEAFF.

V gene TRBV6-5 combines with J gene TRBJ1-4; tentatively, D is TRBD1 (5 bases). The CDR3 is 15 amino acids. Germline V lookup: CDR1 MNHEY, CDR2 SVGAGI. Between the trimmed V and J ends, which lost 0 bases and 2 bases, there was a span of 7 bases. The CDR3, as DNA: TGTGCCAGCAGTTACTCTCGGGGGACTAATGAAAAACTGTTTTTT. Its protein product is CASSYSRGTNEKLFF.

The genes are TRBV12-1 and TRBJ2-4. TRBV12-1 is a pseudogene segment. The CDR3 runs to 18 residues. The CDR3 DNA is TGTGCCAGCAGCAATAGAAGAGGGGCGCCGATGGCCAAAAACATTCAGTACTTC. Translated, it gives CASSNRRGAPMAKNIQYF.

J is TRBJ1-1 and V is TRBV27; D is perhaps TRBD1 (5 bases). CDR3 length: 14 residues. Per the germline V gene, CDR1 is MNHEY and CDR2 is SMNVEV (reference sequence). V lost 7 bases, J lost 5 bases, and 17 bases lay in between. CDR3 sequence: CASKSTAGGTEAFF. The DNA of the CDR3 is TGTGCCAGCAAGTCGACAGCCGGAGGGACTGAAGCTTTCTTT.

The J gene is TRBJ2-2, the V gene TRBV11-2, with D unclear. The CDR3 is 14 amino acids. Trimming pared 1 base from V and 0 bases from J, leaving 3 bases between. Germline-derived CDR1 and CDR2 are SGHAT and FQNNGV. DNA for the CDR3: TGTGCCAGCAGCTTAGCTCCGAACACCGGGGAGCTGTTTTTT. Its protein product is CASSLAPNTGELFF.

The rearrangement joins TRBV7-9 to TRBJ1-2, with a possible D match to TRBD1 (5 bases). V lost 3 bases and J 8 bases, leaving 13 bases between the germline ends. The CDR3 is 13 amino acids. Germline V lookup: CDR1 SEHNR, CDR2 FQNEAQ (reference sequence). The CDR3 sequence is CASSLGGAGGYTF. The DNA for the CDR3 is TGTGCCAGCAGCTTGGGCGGGGCCGGAGGCTACACCTTC.

The chain is built from TRBV27 and TRBJ2-1, with 7 positions matching TRBD2. Per the germline V gene, CDR1 is MNHEY and CDR2 is SMNVEV (reference sequence). The CDR3 is 12 amino acids. J lost 12 bases, V lost 5 bases, and 7 bases had no gene match. The chain's CDR3 is CASSATREGQFF. The CDR3 DNA follows: TGTGCCAGCAGTGCGACCAGGGAGGGGCAGTTCTTC.

A single count supports this clone. The chain joins TRBV28 to TRBJ2-2; 10 bases agree with TRBD1. V was clipped by 6 bases and J by 8 bases; unmatched bases: 6. From germline, CDR1 is MDHEN and CDR2 SYDVKM. The CDR3 spans 14 residues. The CDR3 sequence is CASRSTGGYGELFF. CDR3 in DNA: TGTGCCAGCAGGTCGACAGGGGGCTATGGGGAGCTGTTTTTT.

This clone has just one count. Relative to the germline gene, one junction end is altered; a read error may explain this. The chain carries TRBV19 and TRBJ1-1, with D possibly TRBD1 on 6 matching bases. The germline gives CDR1 LNHDA, CDR2 SQIVND (reference sequence). The CDR3 covers 15 residues. CDR3 residues: CASTIGGGMNTEAFF. DNA for the CDR3: TGTGCCAGTACTATAGGGGGAGGGATGAACACTGAAGCTTTCTTT.

The chain is built from TRBV11-2 and TRBJ2-1, with TRBD2 matching 7 bases. The CDR3 covers 16 residues. Germline V gives CDR1 SGHAT, CDR2 FQNNGV. Trimming took 5 bases from V and 6 from J; bases not matched to a gene: 13. CDR3 loop: CASSPYSGWGSNEQFF. CDR3 nucleotide sequence: TGTGCCAGCAGCCCCTATAGCGGGTGGGGATCCAATGAGCAGTTCTTC.

The rearrangement joins TRBV4-3 to TRBJ2-7; the D is unclear. This CDR3 contains 17 residues. CDR1 and CDR2 (germline): LGHNA, YSLEER. Trimming stripped 0 bases from V and 0 bases from J, with 15 bases between. The CDR3 spells CASSQDWIGSSSYEQYF. The CDR3 DNA reads as TGCGCCAGCAGCCAAGATTGGATCGGGTCATCCTCCTACGAGCAGTACTTC.

The CDR3 here is CASSLTPLAGPTDTQYF. In DNA form, the CDR3 reads TGTGCCAGCAGCTTAACCCCACTAGCGGGACCAACAGATACGCAGTATTTT. The chain carries TRBV7-3 and TRBJ2-3, with 10 bases matching TRBD2. This CDR3 has 17 residues. The V gene's germline CDR1 is SGHTA and CDR2 FQGTGA. V trimming: 0 bases; J trimming: 3 bases; junction bases outside the gene matches: 6.

V gene TRBV18 combines with J gene TRBJ2-5; TRBD2 matches at 7 bases. This CDR3 region has 13 residues. The V gene end was trimmed by 3 bases and the J gene end by 3 bases; junction bases not matched to a gene: 1. Germline lookup yields CDR1 KGHSH and CDR2 LQKENI. CDR3 protein: CASSPGLKETQYF. The DNA of the CDR3 is TGTGCCAGCTCACCGGGACTAAAAGAGACCCAGTACTTC.

V is TRBV12-5 and J is TRBJ1-1, with TRBD1 identical over 9 bases. Looked up from germline, CDR1 is LGHNT and CDR2 is FRNRAP. The CDR3 is 15 residues long. The ends lost 5 bases at V and 5 bases at J; junction bases unmatched: 9. As DNA, the CDR3 is TGTGCTAGTGGTCCCCCGGGACAGGGAGGTACTGAAGCTTTCTTT. This sequence encodes CASGPPGQGGTEAFF. The complete variable domain, with remaining parts taken from reference TRBV12-5 and TRBJ1-1, reads DARVTQTPRHKVTEMGQEVTMRCQPILGHNTVFWYRQTMMQGLELLAYFRNRAPLDDSGMPKDRFSAEMPDATLATLKIQPSEPRDSAVYFCASGPPGQGGTEAFFGQGTRLTVV.

This clone appeared once. The chain is built from TRBV7-8 and TRBJ2-3; 7 bases line up with TRBD2. V shed 7 bases and J 6 bases; nucleotides not matched to a gene: 10. The germline gives CDR1 SGHVS, CDR2 FQNEAQ. The CDR3 loop spans 14 amino acids. The CDR3 loop is CASTPGGMGDTQYF. In DNA, the CDR3 is TGTGCCAGCACCCCGGGAGGCATGGGGGATACGCAGTATTTT.

This chain uses TRBV5-5 with TRBJ2-6; 7 bases align to TRBD1. Unmatched junction bases numbered 2, after V lost 2 bases and J lost 0 bases. The CDR3 has 16 residues. Germline CDR1 SGHKS, CDR2 YYEKEE (reference sequence). This chain's CDR3 is CASSFPGGSGANVLTF. In DNA, the CDR3 is TGTGCCAGCAGCTTTCCAGGGGGCTCTGGGGCCAACGTCCTGACTTTC.

This clone was detected only a few times. J is TRBJ2-7 and V is TRBV7-2; no reliable D call. The germline gives CDR1 SGHTA, CDR2 FQGNSA. This CDR3 comprises 11 residues. V lost 3 bases and J 0 bases, leaving 0 bases between the germline ends. This CDR3 reads CASSFSYEQYF. In DNA, the CDR3 is TGTGCCAGCAGCTTCTCCTACGAGCAGTACTTC. The complete variable domain, with remaining parts taken from reference TRBV7-2 and TRBJ2-7, reads GAGVSQSPSNKVTEKGKDVELRCDPISGHTALYWYRQSLGQGLEFLIYFQGNSAPDKSGLPSDRFSAERTGGSVSTLTIQRTQQEDSAVYLCASSFSYEQYFGPGTRLTVT.

The rearrangement joins TRBV9 to TRBJ2-7; 9 positions match TRBD1. Germline assignment: CDR1 SGDLS and CDR2 YYNGEE. This CDR3 has 15 amino acids. V lost 0 bases, J lost 4 bases, and 5 bases stayed unmatched. CDR3 residues: CASSVGGQGSYEQYF. Here the CDR3 DNA reads TGTGCCAGCAGCGTAGGGGGACAGGGATCGTACGAGCAGTACTTC.

This chain uses TRBV14 with TRBJ2-1, with 10 bases fitting TRBD2. This CDR3 comprises 15 residues. V dropped 5 bases and J dropped 1; count of bases not matched to a gene: 2. The germline CDR1 and CDR2 sequences are SGHDN and FVKESK. CDR3 protein: CASSSGGASYNEQFF. The CDR3 DNA reads TGTGCCAGCAGCAGCGGGGGGGCATCCTACAATGAGCAGTTCTTC.